This T cell receptor (beta chain) emerged from a study of T cells in Graves' hyperthyroidism and ophthalmopathy. This clonotype was detected ten times or more. Among the patients, aged 18 to 65, hyperthyroidism was newly diagnosed and had lasted under 2 months. 10 ml fresh peripheral blood yielded the PBMCs. Looked up from germline, CDR1 is SEHNR and CDR2 is FQNEAQ (reference sequence). The CDR3 sequence is 14 residues long. V was trimmed by 5 bases and J by 2 bases, leaving 12 bases between them. Template material for amplifying TCR beta CDR3 regions consisted of RNA transcripts. The HTBI primer set drove a first-round RT-PCR of the TCR CDR3. TCRdb re-called the multiplex PCR reads through MiXCR, storing one row per CDR3 protein. This sample carries about 99,000 distinct CDR3 sequences, roughly 50% of them seen once, and the ten largest clones take about 28%.

The sequencing sample was made of blood. The TCR originated in a man aged 40-49 years with Graves' hyperthyroidism. The chain recombines TRBV7-9 with TRBJ2-5, with D possibly being TRBD2 (6 bases). CDR3 region: CASSPQRVQETQYF. CDR3 in DNA: TGTGCCAGCAGCCCCCAGCGGGTACAAGAGACCCAGTACTTC.